Sequencing of this T cell receptor (beta chain) was carried out in a study of long-term antiretroviral therapy in people with HIV. Worth noting for this clone: Its antigen is unidentified.

Trimming left V 4 bases short and J 8 bases short, with 6 bases between. In germline, CDR1 is KGHSH, CDR2 LQKENI. The length of the CDR3 is 11 residues. Overall study findings and caveats: Blood dating 2004 to 2017 may reflect older ART regimens. Although diversity increased after ART, it remained lower than in transplant donor controls. It was observed that HIV repertoires exhibited narrower CDR3 length ranges than controls. Viral resistance, ART adherence and therapy changes all lacked available data.

It was version v3.0 of the immunoSEQ assay that was run at survey level. Data came from immunoSEQ multiplex PCR; TCRdb stores just in-frame clones and leaves some out. This table holds 34,000 or so clones, roughly 85% found once. This chain connects TRBV18 to TRBJ2-1; unclear D gene. The TCR comes from a man in his late teens or twenties with HIV. The sample was unsorted PBMCs, taken approximately 3.5 years after starting antiretroviral therapy. CDR3 DNA: TGTGCCAGCTCACAAGGGTATGAGCAGTTCTTC. Its protein product is CASSQGYEQFF. The full variable domain, its missing parts supplied by reference TRBV18 and TRBJ2-1, is NAGVMQNPRHLVRRRGQEARLRCSPMKGHSHVYWYRQLPEEGLKFMVYLQKENIIDESGMPKERFSAEFPKEGPSILRIQQVVRGDSAAYFCASSQGYEQFFGPGTRLTVL.